The clone carrying this T cell receptor beta chain was seen at least ten times. These data originate in a study of T cells after yellow fever vaccination. MiXCR, run by TCRdb on the 5' RACE reads, gives a single entry per CDR3 protein. The sample comprises hundreds of thousands of distinct CDR3 sequences, around an eighth of which are singletons, and around an eighth rests with the top ten. The V end lost 4 bases, the J end lost 8 bases, and 15 bases lay between the germline ends. The CDR3 has 14 amino acids. Germline CDR1 is SGHTS and CDR2 is YDEGEE. The sequence was collected from a man aged 30-40 years who received the YFV17D yellow fever vaccine. J is TRBJ1-4 and V is TRBV5-8; D call uncertain. The sequencing used PBMCs, collected on the day of the yellow fever booster vaccination. CDR3 bases: TGTGCCAGCAGCGAAATCGGCCTGCCGGAAAAACTGTTTTTT. It is translated as CASSEIGLPEKLFF.